The rows below give T cell receptor beta chains drawn from one sample of a study of shared clonotypes between healthy human individuals. Clones were read by immunoSEQ multiplex PCR, and TCRdb kept only the in-frame ones, dropping some. The sample shows 2 million to 2.5 million clones, 90% to 95% of them seen only once. The sequenced sample consisted of naive CD4+ T cells from PBMCs. The receptor set was obtained from a man younger than 30 in good health. Some clones in this sample may be carry-over from other donors' samples. CDR3s include the opening cysteine and the closing phenylalanine or tryptophan. The D gene is left open where the match is weak. Part of the rows lack a size; the others show once, few, many or a class for expanded clones.

j_gene	abundance	v_gene	d_gene	CDR3aa	CDR3nt
TRBJ2-1	NA	TRBV5-1	NA	CASSYALGGYEQFF	TGCGCCAGCAGCTACGCCTTAGGAGGCTATGAGCAGTTCTTC
TRBJ2-1	once	TRBV11-2	NA	CASSLAVGNEQFF	TGTGCCAGCAGCTTGGCGGTAGGGAATGAGCAGTTCTTC
TRBJ2-1	NA	TRBV2	TRBD2	CASTSTSGVPSYNEQFF	TGTGCCAGCACTTCGACTAGCGGGGTCCCGTCGTACAATGAGCAGTTCTTC
TRBJ2-7	once	TRBV28	NA	CASTKKGGLKAYEQYF	TGTGCCAGCACAAAAAAAGGAGGACTTAAAGCCTACGAGCAGTACTTC
TRBJ2-1	NA	TRBV5-1	TRBD2	CASSLVAGGPYNEQFF	TGCGCCAGCAGCTTGGTTGCGGGAGGGCCCTACAATGAGCAGTTCTTC
TRBJ1-5	NA	TRBV19	NA	CASSIGGGRPYQPQHF	TGTGCCAGTAGTATAGGGGGCGGCAGGCCCTATCAGCCCCAGCATTTT
TRBJ1-2	NA	TRBV9	NA	CASSVGLGYGYTF	TGTGCCAGCAGCGTAGGGCTCGGCTATGGCTACACCTTC
TRBJ2-7	NA	TRBV28	TRBD1	CATSTPDRAYEQYF	TGTGCCACTTCAACCCCCGACAGGGCCTACGAGCAGTACTTC
TRBJ2-7	once	TRBV4-2	TRBD1	CASSLAGTGGPEQYF	TGTGCCAGCAGCCTTGCCGGGACAGGGGGCCCCGAGCAGTACTTC
TRBJ2-3	NA	TRBV28	NA	CASSPTGADTQYF	TGTGCCAGCAGTCCCACGGGGGCAGATACGCAGTATTTT
TRBJ2-1	NA	TRBV11-3	TRBD1	CASSLDGTGSYNEQFF	TGTGCCAGCAGCTTAGACGGGACAGGGTCCTACAATGAGCAGTTCTTC
TRBJ1-4	NA	TRBV18	NA	CASTGRLNEKLFF	TGTGCCAGTACGGGACGGCTTAATGAAAAACTGTTTTTT
TRBJ1-4	NA	TRBV6-5	NA	CASSYLSGAQNEKLFF	TGTGCCAGCAGTTACCTCTCGGGAGCTCAGAATGAAAAACTGTTTTTT
TRBJ1-2	NA	TRBV4-3	NA	CASSQEYKREVSYGYTF	TGCGCCAGCAGCCAAGAATATAAGAGGGAAGTGAGCTATGGCTACACCTTC
TRBJ2-3	NA	TRBV11-3	NA	CASSFALGDTQYF	TGTGCCAGCAGCTTCGCTCTTGGGGATACGCAGTATTTT
TRBJ1-5	few	TRBV29-1	NA	CSVVGGDGNQPQHF	TGCAGCGTTGTGGGGGGCGACGGCAATCAGCCCCAGCATTTT
TRBJ2-7	NA	TRBV5-1	NA	CASSVTGGRDEQYF	TGCGCCAGCAGCGTGACCGGGGGCAGAGACGAGCAGTACTTC
TRBJ2-1	NA	TRBV5-1	TRBD2	CASSPGTSVYNEQFF	TGCGCCAGCAGCCCCGGGACTAGCGTCTACAATGAGCAGTTCTTC
TRBJ2-7	NA	TRBV28	NA	CASSLSPRLYEQYF	TGTGCCAGCAGTTTATCTCCCAGGCTTTACGAGCAGTACTTC
TRBJ2-7	NA	TRBV6-1	TRBD2	CASSVEAGRVYEQYF	TGTGCCAGCAGTGTGGAAGCGGGACGAGTGTACGAGCAGTACTTC
TRBJ1-6	NA	TRBV18	NA	CASSLTRTYDNSPLHF	TGTGCCAGCTCACTCACTAGGACATACGATAATTCACCCCTCCACTTT
TRBJ2-7	NA	TRBV15	NA	CATSRDTERQYF	TGTGCCACCAGCAGAGACACAGAAAGGCAGTACTTC
TRBJ2-5	once	TRBV10-3	NA	CATHGGRGETQYF	TGTGCCACCCATGGAGGGAGGGGGGAGACCCAGTACTTC
TRBJ2-3	once	TRBV19	TRBD2	CASTRLAGADTQYF	TGTGCCAGCACGAGACTAGCGGGGGCAGATACGCAGTATTTT
TRBJ2-1	NA	TRBV19	TRBD2	CASSIGTSGNWNEQFF	TGTGCCAGTAGTATAGGCACTAGCGGGAATTGGAATGAGCAGTTCTTC
TRBJ2-2	NA	TRBV5-1	TRBD2	CASSSPTSGRVTGELFF	TGCGCCAGCAGCTCGCCTACTAGCGGGAGGGTAACCGGGGAGCTGTTTTTT
TRBJ1-5	NA	TRBV19	NA	CASSSVSNQPQHF	TGTGCCAGTAGTAGTGTCAGCAATCAGCCCCAGCATTTT
TRBJ2-1	NA	TRBV30	NA	CAWGDSLWSGNEQFF	TGTGCCTGGGGGGACTCCCTTTGGTCGGGCAATGAGCAGTTCTTC
TRBJ2-2	NA	TRBV27	TRBD2	CASSFSTSGKRTGELFF	TGTGCCAGCAGTTTTTCGACTAGCGGGAAACGCACCGGGGAGCTGTTTTTT
TRBJ2-3	NA	TRBV7-8	TRBD2	CASSLVVAGGTQYF	TGTGCCAGCAGCTTAGTGGTAGCGGGAGGTACGCAGTATTTT
TRBJ1-2	NA	TRBV19	NA	CASSPQGFYGYTF	TGTGCCAGTAGTCCTCAGGGATTCTATGGCTACACCTTC
TRBJ2-7	NA	TRBV5-4	TRBD2	CASTGAGLPDYEQYF	TGTGCCAGCACAGGAGCGGGACTCCCTGACTACGAGCAGTACTTC
TRBJ2-3	once	TRBV20-1	NA	CSAADTDTQYF	TGCAGTGCTGCCGACACAGATACGCAGTATTTT
TRBJ1-1	NA	TRBV10-3	NA	CAISESGVNTEAFF	TGTGCCATCAGTGAGTCAGGGGTGAACACTGAAGCTTTCTTT
TRBJ2-7	NA	TRBV7-8	TRBD1	CASRTAGGAYEQYF	TGTGCCAGCCGAACCGCAGGGGGAGCCTACGAGCAGTACTTC
TRBJ2-2	NA	TRBV4-3	NA	CASSQVEGDTGELFF	TGCGCCAGCAGCCAAGTCGAGGGGGACACCGGGGAGCTGTTTTTT
TRBJ1-2	NA	TRBV9	NA	CASSVASDFYGYTF	TGTGCCAGCAGCGTAGCGTCAGATTTTTATGGCTACACCTTC
TRBJ2-7	NA	TRBV4-2	TRBD2	CASSRSLAGEAYEQYF	TGTGCCAGCAGCCGTTCGCTAGCGGGAGAGGCCTACGAGCAGTACTTC
TRBJ2-3	NA	TRBV19	TRBD2	CASNKAGGPIDTQYF	TGTGCCAGTAATAAGGCGGGAGGGCCGATAGATACGCAGTATTTT
TRBJ2-5	NA	TRBV7-8	NA	CASSRTGSGETQYF	TGTGCCAGCAGCCGAACAGGGTCAGGGGAGACCCAGTACTTC
TRBJ2-7	NA	TRBV28	NA	CASSPLGLGDEQYF	TGTGCCAGCAGTCCGCTGGGACTGGGGGACGAGCAGTACTTC
TRBJ1-2	NA	TRBV28	NA	CASTAGGVDGYTF	TGTGCCAGCACGGCGGGGGGGGTCGATGGCTACACCTTC
TRBJ1-2	NA	TRBV5-4	NA	CASSLAPGGNYGYTF	TGTGCCAGCAGCTTGGCCCCGGGGGGAAACTATGGCTACACCTTC
TRBJ1-1	few	TRBV19	TRBD1	CASSMGDRGTTEAFF	TGTGCCAGTAGTATGGGGGACAGGGGGACCACTGAAGCTTTCTTT
TRBJ2-7	NA	TRBV30	NA	CAWGTYEQYF	TGTGCCTGGGGTACCTACGAGCAGTACTTC
TRBJ2-1	NA	TRBV5-1	TRBD2	CASRGEGIYNEQFF	TGCGCCAGCAGAGGGGAGGGAATCTACAATGAGCAGTTCTTC
TRBJ1-3	NA	TRBV19	NA	CASSIQGTGNTIYF	TGTGCCAGTAGTATTCAGGGCACTGGAAACACCATATATTTT
TRBJ1-2	NA	TRBV5-1	TRBD1	CASSETGQAYGYTF	TGCGCCAGCAGCGAGACGGGACAGGCCTATGGCTACACCTTC
TRBJ2-7	NA	TRBV4-3	TRBD2	CASSQDRAGAGYEQYF	TGCGCCAGCAGCCAAGATAGGGCGGGAGCGGGTTACGAGCAGTACTTC
TRBJ2-2	NA	TRBV2	NA	CASSLQGSGELFF	TGTGCCAGCAGTCTGCAGGGATCCGGGGAGCTGTTTTTT
TRBJ1-2	NA	TRBV5-4	TRBD1	CASSSPQGATPNYGYTF	TGTGCCAGCAGCTCCCCCCAGGGGGCGACCCCTAACTATGGCTACACCTTC
TRBJ2-7	NA	TRBV18	NA	CASSSGTINEQYF	TGTGCCAGCTCATCCGGGACAATCAACGAGCAGTACTTC
TRBJ1-5	NA	TRBV6-1	NA	CASSGIGGSNQPQHF	TGTGCCAGCAGTGGGATCGGGGGGAGCAATCAGCCCCAGCATTTT
TRBJ2-7	NA	TRBV28	NA	CASSLTTGEQYF	TGTGCCAGCAGTTTAACGACAGGCGAGCAGTACTTC
TRBJ2-4	NA	TRBV18	TRBD2	CASSPPGASGRAIQYF	TGTGCCAGCTCACCACCGGGGGCTAGCGGGAGGGCCATTCAGTACTTC
TRBJ2-4	once	TRBV29-1	NA	CSVELDAKNIQYF	TGCAGCGTTGAACTAGACGCCAAAAACATTCAGTACTTC
TRBJ2-2	NA	TRBV19	NA	CASSTAVNTGELFF	TGTGCCAGTAGTACGGCCGTGAACACCGGGGAGCTGTTTTTT
TRBJ2-6	once	TRBV7-2	NA	CASSLAWTGASGANVLTF	TGTGCCAGCAGCTTAGCCTGGACGGGTGCCTCTGGGGCCAACGTCCTGACTTTC
TRBJ1-4	NA	TRBV5-1	NA	CASSLGSATNEKLFF	TGCGCCAGCAGCTTGGGGTCAGCTACTAATGAAAAACTGTTTTTT
TRBJ2-4	NA	TRBV7-9	TRBD1	CASSREGGGAKNIQYF	TGTGCCAGCAGCCGGGAAGGGGGCGGCGCCAAAAACATTCAGTACTTC